This entry lists 19 T cell receptor beta chains sequenced from one sample in a study of blood T cell repertoires in COVID-19. Assay used: immunoSEQ multiplex PCR; TCRdb lists only in-frame clones, some missing. In the table there are about 200,000 clones, around 90% of which are singletons. Sequencing was done on a sample of PBMCs or T cells enriched from blood (not recorded which). The receptors shown here come from a young woman who had recovered from COVID-19.

This chain connects TRBV11-2 to TRBJ1-6; 8 nucleotides match TRBD1. Per germline, CDR1 SGHAT and CDR2 FQNNGV. This CDR3 has 14 residues. The trim removed 5 bases at V and 7 bases at J, leaving 4 bases unmatched. CDR3 nucleotides: TGTGCCAGCAGCGCCCGGACAGGGAATTCACCCCTCCACTTT. Translation: CASSARTGNSPLHF.

The rearrangement links TRBV7-9 to TRBJ1-1, with 11 bases identical to TRBD1. The trim removed 5 bases at V and 4 bases at J, leaving 6 bases unmatched. This CDR3 contains 15 residues. The germline gives CDR1 SEHNR, CDR2 FQNEAQ (reference sequence). The CDR3 protein is CASSAGTGGSTEAFF. DNA of the CDR3: TGTGCCAGCAGCGCAGGGACAGGGGGAAGCACTGAAGCTTTCTTT. The variable domain in full, completed from reference TRBV7-9 and TRBJ1-1, reads DTGVSQNPRHKITKRGQNVTFRCDPISEHNRLYWYRQTLGQGPEFLTYFQNEAQLEKSRLLSDRFSAERPKGSFSTLEIQRTEQGDSAMYLCASSAGTGGSTEAFFGQGTRLTVV.

The chain links TRBV27 to TRBJ1-1; D remains unclear. Germline V CDR1 and CDR2: MNHEY, SMNVEV (reference sequence). This CDR3 region has 15 residues. The ends were cut back, 4 bases at V and 1 base at J, with 13 bases in the middle. This chain's CDR3 is CASSSATWWNTEAFF. Written as DNA, the CDR3 is TGTGCCAGCAGTTCCGCGACATGGTGGAACACTGAAGCTTTCTTT.

V gene TRBV7-9 combines with J gene TRBJ2-1, with 7 positions matching TRBD1. The trim removed 5 bases at V and 3 bases at J, leaving 16 bases unmatched. The germline gives CDR1 SEHNR, CDR2 FQNEAQ (reference sequence). The CDR3 sequence is 18 residues long. The CDR3 region has the DNA TGTGCCAGCAGCCACCAGACGCCGGGCAGGGGGAACTACAATGAGCAGTTCTTC. Protein product: CASSHQTPGRGNYNEQFF.

The rearrangement links TRBV6-2 or TRBV6-3 to TRBJ2-3, with D maybe TRBD2 (5 bases). Trimming removed 2 bases from V and 2 bases from J, with 17 bases in between. CDR3 length equals 17 residues. CDR1 is MNHEY, CDR2 SVGEGT, per germline. The CDR3 nucleotides are TGTGCCAGCAGTTACCATGCCGTCCGGGGTTACACAGATACGCAGTATTTT. Protein sequence: CASSYHAVRGYTDTQYF.

This rearrangement joins TRBV11-2 to TRBJ2-6, with D perhaps matching TRBD1 (6 bases). CDR3 length: 15 amino acids. With 4 bases removed from V and 4 bases from J, the gap between germline ends came to 11 bases. The V gene's germline CDR1 is SGHAT and CDR2 FQNNGV. The CDR3 DNA reads TGTGCCAGCAGCTCCACAGGGAACGGGGCCAACGTCCTGACTTTC. It translates to CASSSTGNGANVLTF.

V gene TRBV2 combines with J gene TRBJ1-5; 8 bases map to TRBD1. Per germline, CDR1 SNHLY and CDR2 FYNNEI. This CDR3 has 15 amino acids. V gave up 6 bases and J gave up 1 base; unmatched junction bases: 5. CDR3 protein: CASSVDRGSNQPQHF. CDR3 DNA sequence: TGTGCCAGCAGCGTCGACAGGGGAAGCAATCAGCCCCAGCATTTT. Drawing the rest from reference TRBV2 and TRBJ1-5, the complete variable domain is EPEVTQTPSHQVTQMGQEVILRCVPISNHLYFYWYRQILGQKVEFLVSFYNNEISEKSEIFDDQFSVERPDGSNFTLKIRSTKLEDSAMYFCASSVDRGSNQPQHFGDGTRLSIL.

This clone has only one observation. The gene calls are TRBV5-8 and TRBJ1-1, with D hard to call. CDR1 and CDR2 from the germline V gene are SGHTS and YDEGEE. With 7 bases removed from V and 0 bases from J, the gap between germline ends came to 13 bases. This CDR3 has 14 amino acids. The CDR3 nucleotides read TGTGCCAGCCCCCGCGGTACTCTGAACACTGAAGCTTTCTTT. As protein: CASPRGTLNTEAFF.

The V and J genes are TRBV3-1 (or the pseudogene TRBV3-2) and TRBJ2-7; TRBD2 matches at 9 bases. Germline CDR1 and CDR2: LGHDT and YNNKEL (reference sequence). Trimming took 0 bases from V and 0 from J; bases not matched to a gene: 3. The CDR3 loop spans 16 amino acids. The CDR3 nucleotides read TGTGCCAGCAGCCAAGATGCGGGACTAGCCTCCTACGAGCAGTACTTC. Its translation is CASSQDAGLASYEQYF.

The sample holds many counts of this clone. The rearrangement joins TRBV29-1 to TRBJ1-4; 9 bases are a match to TRBD1. V was clipped by 6 bases and J by 7 bases; unmatched bases: 6. CDR3 length: 13 amino acids. Germline-derived CDR1 and CDR2 are SQVTM and ANQGSEA. This chain's CDR3 is CSVAGQGVEKLFF. In DNA form, the CDR3 reads TGCAGCGTCGCGGGACAGGGTGTTGAAAAACTGTTTTTT.

The chain carries TRBV30 and TRBJ1-2; D possibly corresponds to TRBD1 (6 bases). The germline V and J ends were trimmed by 2 bases and 8 bases, with 15 bases remaining between them. Germline-derived CDR1 and CDR2 are GTSNPN and SVGIG (reference sequence). The CDR3 contains 13 residues. The CDR3 region is CAWSIEGGGGYTF. CDR3 nucleotide sequence: TGTGCCTGGAGTATAGAGGGGGGAGGGGGCTACACCTTC.

Only a few counts were recorded for this clone. V gene TRBV7-2 combines with J gene TRBJ1-1, with 7 bases matching TRBD1. Germline V gives CDR1 SGHTA, CDR2 FQGNSA. The trim removed 1 base at V and 0 bases at J, leaving 2 bases unmatched. The CDR3 totals 15 residues. The CDR3 nucleotides are TGTGCCAGCAGCTTAGGGGACAGAATGAACACTGAAGCTTTCTTT. Amino acids: CASSLGDRMNTEAFF. Together with reference TRBV7-2 and TRBJ1-1, the CDR3 gives the full variable domain: GAGVSQSPSNKVTEKGKDVELRCDPISGHTALYWYRQSLGQGLEFLIYFQGNSAPDKSGLPSDRFSAERTGGSVSTLTIQRTQQEDSAVYLCASSLGDRMNTEAFFGQGTRLTVV.

The chain combines TRBV6-6 with TRBJ1-2; 7 bases agree with TRBD1. V lost 8 bases and J lost 7; bases outside the gene matches: 7. Germline-derived CDR1 and CDR2 are MNHNY and SVGAGI (reference sequence). The CDR3 totals 12 residues. Here the CDR3 DNA reads TGTGCCAGCGGCCGGGACAGCAGTGGCTACACCTTC. Its protein is CASGRDSSGYTF.

V gene TRBV28 combines with J gene TRBJ1-3, with D perhaps TRBD1 (6 bases). Trimming removed 5 bases at V and 0 bases at J, with 26 bases between. Germline assignment: CDR1 MDHEN and CDR2 SYDVKM. This CDR3 comprises 20 residues. CDR3 region: CASSLPSLGGRGYSGNTIYF. CDR3 DNA sequence: TGTGCCAGCAGTCTCCCAAGCTTAGGGGGGAGGGGATACTCTGGAAACACCATATATTTT.

This chain uses TRBV7-8 with TRBJ1-1; no clear D gene. The length of the CDR3 is 14 residues. Trimming removed 1 base from V and 11 bases from J, with 17 bases in between. Germline V CDR1 and CDR2: SGHVS, FQNEAQ. The CDR3 loop is CASSLGYGTLGAFF. CDR3 coding DNA: TGTGCCAGCAGCTTAGGATACGGAACACTCGGGGCTTTCTTT. The whole variable domain, remainder taken from reference TRBV7-8 and TRBJ1-1, is GAGVSQSPRYKVAKRGQDVALRCDPISGHVSLFWYQQALGQGPEFLTYFQNEAQLDKSGLPSDRFFAERPEGSVSTLKIQRTQQEDSAVYLCASSLGYGTLGAFFGQGTRLTVV.

The chain employs TRBV7-6 and TRBJ2-3; D unclear. The CDR3 sequence is 15 residues long. Per the germline V gene, CDR1 is SGHVS and CDR2 is FNYEAQ. V lost 2 bases, J lost 4 bases, and 13 bases lay in between. The CDR3 sequence is CASSLMALEADTQYF. Here the CDR3 DNA reads TGTGCCAGCAGCTTAATGGCGTTAGAGGCAGATACGCAGTATTTT.

This clone showed up just once. The genes are TRBV5-4 and TRBJ2-6, with D possibly being TRBD2 (6 bases). This CDR3 is 14 amino acids long. V lost 5 bases, J lost 1 base, and 7 bases lay in between. Germline loops: CDR1 SGHNT, CDR2 YYREEE (reference sequence). Written as DNA, the CDR3 is TGTGCCAGCAGGGAGGGATCTGGGGCCAACGTCCTGACTTTC. The encoded protein is CASREGSGANVLTF.

The chain uses TRBV6-5 and TRBJ1-1; 7 bases map to TRBD1. Germline V lookup: CDR1 MNHEY, CDR2 SVGAGI. CDR3 length: 14 amino acids. Trimming took 7 bases from V and 5 from J; bases not matched to a gene: 10. This CDR3 reads CASKEGADSTEAFF. The CDR3 nucleotides read TGTGCCAGCAAGGAGGGGGCGGATTCGACTGAAGCTTTCTTT.

The rearrangement joins TRBV6-2 or TRBV6-3 to TRBJ2-1, with a possible D match to TRBD2 (7 bases). The CDR3 loop spans 15 amino acids. With 2 bases removed from V and 0 bases from J, the gap between germline ends came to 8 bases. The germline CDR1 and CDR2 sequences are MNHEY and SVGEGT. DNA of the CDR3: TGTGCCAGCAGTTACGGGGGGGCCTCCTACAATGAGCAGTTCTTC. Translation gives CASSYGGASYNEQFF.